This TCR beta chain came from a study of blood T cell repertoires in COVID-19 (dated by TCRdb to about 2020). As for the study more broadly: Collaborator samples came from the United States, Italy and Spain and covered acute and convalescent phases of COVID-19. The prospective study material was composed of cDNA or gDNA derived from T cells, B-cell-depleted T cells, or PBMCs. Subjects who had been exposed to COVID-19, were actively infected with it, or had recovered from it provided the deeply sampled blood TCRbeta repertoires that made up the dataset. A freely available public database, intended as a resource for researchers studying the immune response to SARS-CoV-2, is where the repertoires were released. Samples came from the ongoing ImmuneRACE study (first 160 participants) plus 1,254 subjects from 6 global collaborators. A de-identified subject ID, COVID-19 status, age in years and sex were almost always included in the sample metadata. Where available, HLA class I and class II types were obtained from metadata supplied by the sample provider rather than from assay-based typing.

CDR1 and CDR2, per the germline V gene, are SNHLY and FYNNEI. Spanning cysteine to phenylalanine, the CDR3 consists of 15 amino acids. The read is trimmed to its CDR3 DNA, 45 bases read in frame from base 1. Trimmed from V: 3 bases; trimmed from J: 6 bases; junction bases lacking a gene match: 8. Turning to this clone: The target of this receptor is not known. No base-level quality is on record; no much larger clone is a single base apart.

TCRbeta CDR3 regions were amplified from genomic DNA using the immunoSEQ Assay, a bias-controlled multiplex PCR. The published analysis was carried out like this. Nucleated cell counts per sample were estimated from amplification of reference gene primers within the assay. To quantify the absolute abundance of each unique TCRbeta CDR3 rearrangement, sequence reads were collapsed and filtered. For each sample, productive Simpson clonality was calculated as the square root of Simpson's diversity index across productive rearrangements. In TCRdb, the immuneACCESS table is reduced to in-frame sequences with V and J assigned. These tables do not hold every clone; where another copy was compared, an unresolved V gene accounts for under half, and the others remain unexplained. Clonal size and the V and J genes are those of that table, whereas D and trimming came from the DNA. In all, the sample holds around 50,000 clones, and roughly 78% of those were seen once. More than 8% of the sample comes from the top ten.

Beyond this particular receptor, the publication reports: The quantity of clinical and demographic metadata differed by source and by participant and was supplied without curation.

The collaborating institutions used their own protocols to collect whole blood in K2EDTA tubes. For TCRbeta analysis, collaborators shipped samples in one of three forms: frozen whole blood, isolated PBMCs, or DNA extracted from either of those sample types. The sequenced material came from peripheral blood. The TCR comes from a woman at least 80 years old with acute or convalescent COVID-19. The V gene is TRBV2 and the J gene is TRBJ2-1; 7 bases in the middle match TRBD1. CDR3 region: CASSDRQGLSNEQFF. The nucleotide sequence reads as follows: TGTGCCAGCAGTGATAGACAGGGCCTATCCAATGAGCAGTTCTTC.